A selection of T cell receptor beta chains follows, all from one sample in a study of human T cells and chemical hapten exposure. In TCRdb, the RACE reads were re-called with MiXCR into one record per CDR3 protein. The sample holds roughly 260,000 distinct CDR3 sequences; roughly 8.9% are singletons and the top ten take 2.3%. Sequenced material: whole blood, taken in connection with sensitization to the hapten diphenylcyclopropenone (DPC). Every receptor here comes from a woman between 40 and 55 years old with alopecia areata. Some clones in this sample may be carry-over from other donors' samples. Both conserved end residues are part of each CDR3. D genes are given only for firm matches. Clone size appears in some rows only: once, few, many, or a class for an expanded clone.

v_call	d_call	clone_size	j_call	cdr3_nt	cdr3_aa
TRBV27	.	many	TRBJ1-5	TGTGCCAGCAGTTTAGGGCACGTCAATCAGCCCCAGCATTTT	CASSLGHVNQPQHF
TRBV28	.	many	TRBJ2-7	TGTGCCAGCAGGACTGGATCCCTATACGAGCAGTACTTC	CASRTGSLYEQYF
TRBV5-4	.	.	TRBJ1-1	TGTGCCAGCAGCCCCCAAGGGGGGCGCCGGTACACTGAAGCTTTCTTT	CASSPQGGRRYTEAFF
TRBV28	.	few	TRBJ1-1	TGTGCCAGCAGTTTGCCCGGTAGGGTAGGAGCTTTCTTT	CASSLPGRVGAFF
TRBV21-1	.	many	TRBJ1-5	TGTGCCAGCAGCAGGGACAGGGTATGGAATCAGCCCCAGCATTTT	CASSRDRVWNQPQHF
TRBV3-1	.	.	TRBJ1-1	TGTGCCAGCAGCCAAGATAGAAGAGCTTTCTTT	CASSQDRRAFF
TRBV2	.	.	TRBJ2-7	TGTGCCAGCTACAGGTGGATGGCCTCCGAGCAGTACTTC	CASYRWMASEQYF
TRBV6-6	TRBD1	.	TRBJ1-5	TGTGCCAGCAGAGGACAGGGTAGCAATCAGCCCCAGCATTTT	CASRGQGSNQPQHF
TRBV7-9	.	few	TRBJ2-1	TGTGCCAGCAGCTTAGGATTTGTGGCGGAGGGGGCCAATAGTGAGCAGTTCTTC	CASSLGFVAEGANSEQFF
TRBV12-3/TRBV12-4	.	few	TRBJ2-3	TGTGCCAGCAGTTTTGCGATTCCCCCAGATACGCAGTATTTT	CASSFAIPPDTQYF
TRBV2	.	many	TRBJ2-1	TGTGCCAGCAGTGTCGCCCGGTCAATTAGTGAGCAGTTCTTC	CASSVARSISEQFF
TRBV7-2	.	many	TRBJ2-7	TGTGCCAGCAGCCCGCAAACCCTTCGCGGGCTAGGCGAGCAGTACTTC	CASSPQTLRGLGEQYF
TRBV7-7	.	few	TRBJ1-6	TGTGCTAGCAGCTCAGGTCGTAAGGACGAGGGCCGCTCCTATAATTCACCCCTCCACTTT	CASSSGRKDEGRSYNSPLHF
TRBV4-1	TRBD2	few	TRBJ2-1	TGCGCCAGCAGCCAAGTCGATATGGGACTAGCGGGATACAATGAGCAGTTCTTC	CASSQVDMGLAGYNEQFF
TRBV29-1	.	.	TRBJ1-1	TGCAGCGTTGGTTCGGCTGACACTGAAGCTTTCTTT	CSVGSADTEAFF
TRBV6-5	.	.	TRBJ2-7	TGTGCCAGCAGCCAGACAGGCTACGAGCAGTACTTC	CASSQTGYEQYF
TRBV10-3	TRBD1	many	TRBJ1-1	TGTGCCATCAGAGACAGGGGGAACACTGAAGCTTTCTTT	CAIRDRGNTEAFF
TRBV9	TRBD2	few	TRBJ2-1	TGTGCCAGCAGCGTAGTATCGACTAGCGGGAACAATGAGCAGTTCTTC	CASSVVSTSGNNEQFF
TRBV5-1	TRBD2	few	TRBJ2-1	TGCGCCAGCAGCTCCATGACTAGCGGACCCTACAATGAGCAGTTCTTC	CASSSMTSGPYNEQFF
TRBV5-1	.	.	TRBJ2-7	TGCGCCAGCAGCTTGGCCGGACACTACGAGCAGTACTTC	CASSLAGHYEQYF
TRBV5-1	.	many	TRBJ2-3	TGCGCCAGCAGCATCGGCGAGGGCACAGATACGCAGTATTTT	CASSIGEGTDTQYF
TRBV5-1	.	few	TRBJ2-7	TGCGCCAGCCAGGGGCACTACGAGCAGTACTTC	CASQGHYEQYF
TRBV3-1	.	few	TRBJ2-7	TGTGCCAGCAGCCATGCCCGCTACGAGCAGTACTTC	CASSHARYEQYF
TRBV3-1	.	.	TRBJ2-2	TGTGCCAGCAGCCAAGAAGGATCGGTCGGGGAGCTGTTTTTT	CASSQEGSVGELFF
TRBV5-1	.	many	TRBJ1-6	TGCGCCAGCAGCTTGTGGGGAAGCAGTAATTCACCCCTCCACTTT	CASSLWGSSNSPLHF
TRBV28	.	.	TRBJ2-7	TGTGCCAGCAGCCGTGTACCGTTTCGTAGCGGCTACGAGCAGTACTTC	CASSRVPFRSGYEQYF
TRBV20-1	TRBD2	few	TRBJ2-1	TGCAGTGCTAGAGACGGAAGCGGGAGCGGTCTCTACAATGAGCAGTTCTTC	CSARDGSGSGLYNEQFF